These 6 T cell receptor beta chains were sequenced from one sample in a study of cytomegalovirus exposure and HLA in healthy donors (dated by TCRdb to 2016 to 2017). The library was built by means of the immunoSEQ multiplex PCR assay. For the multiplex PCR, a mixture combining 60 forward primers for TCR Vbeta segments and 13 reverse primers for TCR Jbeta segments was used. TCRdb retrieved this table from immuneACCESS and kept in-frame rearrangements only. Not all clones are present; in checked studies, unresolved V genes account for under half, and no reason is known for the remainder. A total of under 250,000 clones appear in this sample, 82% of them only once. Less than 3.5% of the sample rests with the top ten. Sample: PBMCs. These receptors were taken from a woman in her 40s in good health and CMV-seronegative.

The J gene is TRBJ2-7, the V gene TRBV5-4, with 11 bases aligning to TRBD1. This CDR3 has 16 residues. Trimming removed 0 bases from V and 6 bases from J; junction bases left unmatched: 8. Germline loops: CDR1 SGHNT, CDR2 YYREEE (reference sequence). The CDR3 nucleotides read TGTGCCAGCAGCTTGGCCGGGACAGGGGGTTTGAGCGAGCAGTACTTC. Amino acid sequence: CASSLAGTGGLSEQYF.

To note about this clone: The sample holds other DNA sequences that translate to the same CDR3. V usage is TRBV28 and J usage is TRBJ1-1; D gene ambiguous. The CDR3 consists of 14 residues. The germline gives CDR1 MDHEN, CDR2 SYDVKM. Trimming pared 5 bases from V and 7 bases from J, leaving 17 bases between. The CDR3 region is CASSPREGRSEAFF. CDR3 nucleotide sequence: TGTGCCAGCAGTCCCCGGGAGGGTAGGAGTGAAGCTTTCTTT.

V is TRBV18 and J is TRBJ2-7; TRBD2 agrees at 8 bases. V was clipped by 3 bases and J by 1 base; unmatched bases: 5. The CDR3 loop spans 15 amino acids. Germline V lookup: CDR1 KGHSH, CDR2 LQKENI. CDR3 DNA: TGTGCCAGCTCACCGTCCGGGACTAGTTCCTACGAGCAGTACTTC. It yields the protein CASSPSGTSSYEQYF.

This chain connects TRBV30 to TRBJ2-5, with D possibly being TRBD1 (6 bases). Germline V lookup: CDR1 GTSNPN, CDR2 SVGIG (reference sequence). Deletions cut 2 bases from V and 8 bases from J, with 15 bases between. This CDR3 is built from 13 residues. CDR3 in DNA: TGTGCCTGGAGTCTTGACAGGAAGGGTACCCAGTACTTC. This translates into CAWSLDRKGTQYF. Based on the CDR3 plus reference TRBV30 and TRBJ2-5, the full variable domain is SQTIHQWPATLVQPVGSPLSLECTVEGTSNPNLYWYRQAAGRGLQLLFYSVGIGQISSEVPQNLSASRPQDRQFILSSKKLLLSDSGFYLCAWSLDRKGTQYFGPGTRLLVL.

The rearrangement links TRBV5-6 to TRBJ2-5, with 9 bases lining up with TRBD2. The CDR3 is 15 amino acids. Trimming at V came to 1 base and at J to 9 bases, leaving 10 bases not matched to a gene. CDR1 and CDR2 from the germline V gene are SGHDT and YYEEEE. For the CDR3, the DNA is TGTGCCAGCAGCTTGATCTCCGGCGGGAGGGTCGCCCAGTACTTC. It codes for CASSLISGGRVAQYF.

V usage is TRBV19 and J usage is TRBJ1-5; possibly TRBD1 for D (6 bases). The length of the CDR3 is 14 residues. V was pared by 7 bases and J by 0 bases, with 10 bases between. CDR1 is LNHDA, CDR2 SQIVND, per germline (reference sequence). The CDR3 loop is CASNGQFSNQPQHF. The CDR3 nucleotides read TGTGCCAGTAATGGACAGTTTAGCAATCAGCCCCAGCATTTT.